The present TCR beta chain was sequenced within a study of cytomegalovirus exposure and HLA in healthy donors. Findings and caveats of the study: Some V segments (TRBV6-2 and TRBV6-3 among them) were excluded as indistinguishable.

The germline gives CDR1 MDHEN, CDR2 SYDVKM. V lost 2 bases and J lost 6; bases outside the gene matches: 5. The CDR3 contains 15 residues. The PCR contained 60 Vbeta and 13 Jbeta primers. TCRdb keeps only in-frame clones here, not all; method: immunoSEQ multiplex PCR. Among fewer than 180,000 clones listed, about four fifths were seen once. This clone has a single count. As yet, its antigen is unknown. The specimen sequenced was PBMCs. The chain combines TRBV28 with TRBJ2-1, with TRBD2 identical over 9 bases. The TCR comes from a man over 45 in good health and CMV-seropositive. In DNA form, the CDR3 reads TGTGCCAGCAGTTTAGAACGACTAGCGGCCAATGAGCAGTTCTTC. Amino acid sequence: CASSLERLAANEQFF. Filled out from reference TRBV28 and TRBJ2-1, the complete variable domain reads DVKVTQSSRYLVKRTGEKVFLECVQDMDHENMFWYRQDPGLGLRLIYFSYDVKMKEKGDIPEGYSVSREKKERFSLILESASTNQTSMYLCASSLERLAANEQFFGPGTRLTVL.